The rows below give T cell receptor beta chains drawn from one sample of a study of OX40 agonist ivuxolimab in advanced cancers. The assay was immunoSEQ multiplex PCR, and TCRdb's table has in-frame clones only and misses some. The repertoire consists of roughly 130,000 clones, with about 94% occurring once and the leading ten covering over 0.15%. Sequences were derived from CD4+ or CD8+ T cells sorted from blood, sampled in a trial of the OX40 agonist ivuxolimab. These receptors all come from an adult with an advanced solid tumor such as melanoma, head and neck, liver or kidney cancer. Both conserved end residues are part of each CDR3. D genes are given only for firm matches. Where a row states a size, it is once, few, many or the class of an expanded clone; other rows omit it.

j_call: TRBJ1-5; v_call: TRBV7-8; clone_size: -; cdr3_length: 15; d_call: -; cdr3_aa: CASSLDTSYNQPQHF; cdr3_nt: TGTGCCAGCAGCTTAGATACTTCTTATAATCAGCCCCAGCATTTT
j_call: TRBJ2-7; v_call: TRBV7-2; clone_size: -; cdr3_length: 14; d_call: -; cdr3_aa: CASSLGGTGYEQYF; cdr3_nt: TGTGCCAGCAGCTTAGGGGGGACGGGCTACGAGCAGTACTTC
j_call: TRBJ1-1; v_call: TRBV20-1; clone_size: -; cdr3_length: 11; d_call: -; cdr3_aa: CSASPGPEAFF; cdr3_nt: TGCAGTGCTAGCCCCGGCCCTGAAGCTTTCTTT
j_call: TRBJ1-1; v_call: TRBV5-1; clone_size: -; cdr3_length: 14; d_call: TRBD1; cdr3_aa: CASTRGTANTEAFF; cdr3_nt: TGCGCCAGCACAAGGGGGACAGCGAACACTGAAGCTTTCTTT
j_call: TRBJ2-7; v_call: TRBV28; clone_size: -; cdr3_length: 15; d_call: -; cdr3_aa: CASRNRETESYEQYF; cdr3_nt: TGTGCCAGCAGGAATCGAGAAACGGAGTCCTACGAGCAGTACTTC
j_call: TRBJ2-1; v_call: TRBV19; clone_size: -; cdr3_length: 16; d_call: TRBD2; cdr3_aa: CASSSAGSGRAYEQFF; cdr3_nt: TGTGCCAGTAGTTCGGCGGGGAGCGGGAGGGCCTATGAGCAGTTCTTC
j_call: TRBJ2-3; v_call: TRBV7-3; clone_size: -; cdr3_length: 17; d_call: TRBD2; cdr3_aa: CASSFNRRGDGTDTQYF; cdr3_nt: TGTGCCAGCAGCTTTAACAGGCGGGGGGATGGCACAGATACGCAGTATTTT
j_call: TRBJ2-1; v_call: TRBV7-3; clone_size: once; cdr3_length: 19; d_call: TRBD2; cdr3_aa: CASSGPGLAGGSSYNEQFF; cdr3_nt: TGTGCCAGCAGCGGACCGGGACTAGCGGGAGGGAGCTCCTACAATGAGCAGTTCTTC
j_call: TRBJ1-3; v_call: TRBV7-2; clone_size: -; cdr3_length: 13; d_call: -; cdr3_aa: CASSLAPGLPSDF; cdr3_nt: TGTGCCAGCAGCTTAGCGCCCGGGCTCCCCTCGGATTTT
j_call: TRBJ1-3; v_call: TRBV7-9; clone_size: -; cdr3_length: 14; d_call: -; cdr3_aa: CASRVGGARNTIYF; cdr3_nt: TGTGCCAGCAGGGTAGGCGGGGCAAGAAACACCATATATTTT
j_call: TRBJ2-1; v_call: TRBV11-1; clone_size: -; cdr3_length: 16; d_call: -; cdr3_aa: CASSSQRPSSYNEQFF; cdr3_nt: TGTGCCAGCAGCTCCCAGCGTCCAAGCTCCTACAATGAGCAGTTCTTC
j_call: TRBJ1-5; v_call: TRBV28; clone_size: -; cdr3_length: 16; d_call: -; cdr3_aa: CASSPRGQYSNQPQHF; cdr3_nt: TGTGCCAGCAGTCCCAGGGGACAATATAGCAATCAGCCCCAGCATTTT
j_call: TRBJ2-7; v_call: TRBV20-1; clone_size: -; cdr3_length: 11; d_call: TRBD1; cdr3_aa: CSATGGGQGHF; cdr3_nt: TGCAGTGCTACTGGGGGGGGACAGGGGCACTTC
j_call: TRBJ2-7; v_call: TRBV6-6; clone_size: -; cdr3_length: 15; d_call: TRBD1; cdr3_aa: CASSYSGTGGIEQYF; cdr3_nt: TGTGCCAGCAGTTACTCAGGGACAGGGGGAATCGAGCAGTACTTC
j_call: TRBJ1-3; v_call: TRBV30; clone_size: -; cdr3_length: 14; d_call: -; cdr3_aa: CAWKRHPTGNTIYF; cdr3_nt: TGTGCCTGGAAACGTCACCCAACTGGAAACACCATATATTTT
j_call: TRBJ1-2; v_call: TRBV5-1; clone_size: -; cdr3_length: 15; d_call: -; cdr3_aa: CASSLGGQTNYGYTF; cdr3_nt: TGCGCCAGCAGCTTGGGTGGACAGACTAACTATGGCTACACCTTC
j_call: TRBJ2-1; v_call: TRBV10-3; clone_size: -; cdr3_length: 13; d_call: -; cdr3_aa: CASRASYYNEQFF; cdr3_nt: TGTGCCTCCCGGGCCTCGTATTACAATGAGCAGTTCTTC
j_call: TRBJ1-4; v_call: TRBV18; clone_size: -; cdr3_length: 16; d_call: TRBD1; cdr3_aa: CASSLTTGDTNEKLFF; cdr3_nt: TGTGCCAGCTCACTGACCACAGGGGACACTAATGAAAAACTGTTTTTT
j_call: TRBJ2-7; v_call: TRBV6-6; clone_size: once; cdr3_length: 14; d_call: TRBD1; cdr3_aa: CASSRYRGTGEQYF; cdr3_nt: TGTGCCAGCAGTAGGTACAGGGGAACGGGCGAGCAGTACTTC
j_call: TRBJ2-2; v_call: TRBV18; clone_size: -; cdr3_length: 16; d_call: -; cdr3_aa: CASSPGASGNTGELFF; cdr3_nt: TGTGCCAGCTCACCCGGGGCCAGCGGGAACACCGGGGAGCTGTTTTTT
j_call: TRBJ1-1; v_call: TRBV9; clone_size: -; cdr3_length: 15; d_call: -; cdr3_aa: CASSGARGGDTEAFF; cdr3_nt: TGTGCCAGCAGCGGGGCTAGGGGAGGGGACACTGAAGCTTTCTTT
j_call: TRBJ2-2; v_call: TRBV5-5; clone_size: -; cdr3_length: 16; d_call: -; cdr3_aa: CASSFGITGNTGELFF; cdr3_nt: TGTGCCAGCAGCTTTGGAATAACAGGGAACACCGGGGAGCTGTTTTTT
j_call: TRBJ2-5; v_call: TRBV7-2; clone_size: -; cdr3_length: 15; d_call: TRBD2; cdr3_aa: CASSSIAGRGETQYF; cdr3_nt: TGTGCCAGCAGCTCGATAGCGGGTAGGGGAGAGACCCAGTACTTC
j_call: TRBJ2-5; v_call: TRBV2; clone_size: -; cdr3_length: 14; d_call: -; cdr3_aa: CASRVIAAQETQYF; cdr3_nt: TGTGCCAGCAGGGTCATAGCGGCCCAAGAGACCCAGTACTTC
j_call: TRBJ1-3; v_call: TRBV5-6; clone_size: -; cdr3_length: 16; d_call: TRBD1; cdr3_aa: CASSLADRSSGNTIYF; cdr3_nt: TGTGCCAGCAGCTTGGCGGACAGGAGCTCTGGAAACACCATATATTTT
j_call: TRBJ1-4; v_call: TRBV6-6; clone_size: -; cdr3_length: 10; d_call: -; cdr3_aa: CASIQGKHAF; cdr3_nt: TGTGCCAGCATCCAAGGCAAACACGCTTTT
j_call: TRBJ1-1; v_call: TRBV6-4; clone_size: -; cdr3_length: 13; d_call: -; cdr3_aa: CASSPGLNTEAFF; cdr3_nt: TGTGCCAGCAGTCCCGGGTTGAACACTGAAGCTTTCTTT
j_call: TRBJ2-3; v_call: TRBV7-2; clone_size: -; cdr3_length: 17; d_call: TRBD2; cdr3_aa: CASSLRPLSGGVDTQYF; cdr3_nt: TGTGCCAGCAGCTTAAGGCCTCTTAGCGGGGGGGTTGATACGCAGTATTTT
j_call: TRBJ2-5; v_call: TRBV15; clone_size: once; cdr3_length: 12; d_call: -; cdr3_aa: CATSRVGETQYF; cdr3_nt: TGTGCCACCAGCAGAGTGGGGGAGACCCAGTACTTC
j_call: TRBJ1-6; v_call: TRBV5-4; clone_size: -; cdr3_length: 14; d_call: -; cdr3_aa: CASSLGLMGSPLHF; cdr3_nt: TGTGCCAGCAGCTTGGGACTGATGGGTTCACCCCTCCACTTT
j_call: TRBJ2-1; v_call: TRBV19; clone_size: -; cdr3_length: 18; d_call: -; cdr3_aa: CASSIDRDGGLSYNEQFF; cdr3_nt: TGTGCCAGTAGTATAGATCGGGATGGCGGGCTCTCCTACAATGAGCAGTTCTTC
j_call: TRBJ1-6; v_call: TRBV28; clone_size: -; cdr3_length: 14; d_call: TRBD1; cdr3_aa: CASIEQGALSPLHF; cdr3_nt: TGTGCCAGCATCGAGCAGGGGGCTCTATCACCCCTCCACTTT
j_call: TRBJ2-1; v_call: TRBV4-2; clone_size: -; cdr3_length: 12; d_call: TRBD2; cdr3_aa: CASSQDPGLRFF; cdr3_nt: TGTGCCAGCAGCCAAGATCCGGGACTAAGGTTCTTC
j_call: TRBJ2-7; v_call: TRBV2; clone_size: -; cdr3_length: 15; d_call: -; cdr3_aa: CASSEGRGEFYEQYF; cdr3_nt: TGTGCCAGCAGTGAAGGCAGGGGCGAGTTCTACGAGCAGTACTTC
j_call: TRBJ2-7; v_call: TRBV7-2; clone_size: -; cdr3_length: 16; d_call: TRBD2; cdr3_aa: CASSSLAAGGPSEQYF; cdr3_nt: TGTGCCAGCAGCTCACTAGCGGCGGGAGGGCCATCCGAGCAGTACTTC
j_call: TRBJ1-1; v_call: TRBV19; clone_size: -; cdr3_length: 14; d_call: TRBD1; cdr3_aa: CASSMGQASTEAFF; cdr3_nt: TGTGCCAGTAGTATGGGACAGGCCAGCACTGAAGCTTTCTTT
j_call: TRBJ1-6; v_call: TRBV28; clone_size: -; cdr3_length: 16; d_call: -; cdr3_aa: CASSPTEGGRRSPLHF; cdr3_nt: TGTGCCAGCAGCCCTACCGAGGGGGGGCGACGGTCACCCCTCCACTTT
j_call: TRBJ2-2; v_call: TRBV9; clone_size: -; cdr3_length: 16; d_call: -; cdr3_aa: CASSVGTPPNTGELFF; cdr3_nt: TGTGCCAGCAGCGTAGGGACTCCGCCGAACACCGGGGAGCTGTTTTTT
j_call: TRBJ2-7; v_call: TRBV21-1; clone_size: -; cdr3_length: 14; d_call: -; cdr3_aa: CASSALHVLDEQYF; cdr3_nt: TGTGCCAGCAGTGCGCTACACGTGTTAGACGAGCAGTACTTC
j_call: TRBJ2-5; v_call: TRBV4-1; clone_size: -; cdr3_length: 18; d_call: -; cdr3_aa: CASSHQEFPGTVKETQYF; cdr3_nt: TGCGCCAGCAGCCACCAAGAGTTTCCCGGGACTGTTAAAGAGACCCAGTACTTC
j_call: TRBJ1-2; v_call: TRBV5-1; clone_size: -; cdr3_length: 14; d_call: -; cdr3_aa: CASSPLGVNYGYTF; cdr3_nt: TGCGCCAGCAGCCCCCTTGGGGTTAACTATGGCTACACCTTC
j_call: TRBJ1-4; v_call: TRBV7-9; clone_size: -; cdr3_length: 16; d_call: -; cdr3_aa: CASSPPGLSGREKLFF; cdr3_nt: TGTGCCAGCAGCCCCCCGGGACTTTCAGGACGTGAAAAACTGTTTTTT
j_call: TRBJ2-1; v_call: TRBV7-2; clone_size: -; cdr3_length: 16; d_call: TRBD2; cdr3_aa: CASSFQLAGNIEAQFF; cdr3_nt: TGTGCCAGCAGCTTCCAACTAGCGGGAAACATAGAGGCGCAGTTCTTC
j_call: TRBJ1-4; v_call: TRBV18; clone_size: -; cdr3_length: 16; d_call: -; cdr3_aa: CASSPLFRAKNEKLFF; cdr3_nt: TGTGCCAGCTCACCATTGTTCAGAGCAAAAAATGAAAAACTGTTTTTT
j_call: TRBJ2-7; v_call: TRBV6-1; clone_size: -; cdr3_length: 15; d_call: TRBD2; cdr3_aa: CASSRWREGSYEQYF; cdr3_nt: TGTGCCAGCAGCCGGTGGCGGGAGGGATCCTACGAGCAGTACTTC
j_call: TRBJ2-3; v_call: TRBV7-8; clone_size: -; cdr3_length: 14; d_call: -; cdr3_aa: CASSQQGSTDTQYF; cdr3_nt: TGTGCCAGCAGCCAACAGGGCTCGACAGATACGCAGTATTTT
j_call: TRBJ2-5; v_call: TRBV7-9; clone_size: -; cdr3_length: 17; d_call: TRBD2; cdr3_aa: CASSLTGLAGGEETQYF; cdr3_nt: TGTGCCAGCAGCTTAACCGGACTAGCGGGAGGGGAGGAGACCCAGTACTTC
j_call: TRBJ2-2; v_call: TRBV18; clone_size: -; cdr3_length: 15; d_call: TRBD1; cdr3_aa: CASSPEGQHTGELFF; cdr3_nt: TGTGCCAGCTCACCCGAGGGACAGCACACCGGGGAGCTGTTTTTT
j_call: TRBJ2-3; v_call: TRBV5-4; clone_size: -; cdr3_length: 16; d_call: -; cdr3_aa: CASSAGAKSGTDTQYF; cdr3_nt: TGTGCCAGCAGCGCGGGGGCTAAATCAGGCACAGATACGCAGTATTTT
j_call: TRBJ1-2; v_call: TRBV28; clone_size: -; cdr3_length: 12; d_call: -; cdr3_aa: CASRQTNYGYTF; cdr3_nt: TGTGCCAGCAGGCAAACTAACTATGGCTACACCTTC
j_call: TRBJ1-4; v_call: TRBV10-3; clone_size: -; cdr3_length: 16; d_call: -; cdr3_aa: CAISEWGSPGDEKLFF; cdr3_nt: TGTGCCATCAGTGAGTGGGGGAGTCCGGGGGATGAAAAACTGTTTTTT
j_call: TRBJ2-3; v_call: TRBV11-3; clone_size: -; cdr3_length: 16; d_call: TRBD2; cdr3_aa: CASSVGSGRADDTQYF; cdr3_nt: TGTGCCAGCAGCGTGGGTAGCGGGAGGGCCGATGATACGCAGTATTTT
j_call: TRBJ1-5; v_call: TRBV18; clone_size: -; cdr3_length: 16; d_call: -; cdr3_aa: CASSPPSARGNQPQHF; cdr3_nt: TGTGCCAGCTCACCACCCTCAGCCAGGGGCAATCAGCCCCAGCATTTT
j_call: TRBJ2-7; v_call: TRBV6-5; clone_size: -; cdr3_length: 13; d_call: -; cdr3_aa: CASIDTGSYEQYF; cdr3_nt: TGTGCCAGCATCGATACAGGTTCCTACGAGCAGTACTTC